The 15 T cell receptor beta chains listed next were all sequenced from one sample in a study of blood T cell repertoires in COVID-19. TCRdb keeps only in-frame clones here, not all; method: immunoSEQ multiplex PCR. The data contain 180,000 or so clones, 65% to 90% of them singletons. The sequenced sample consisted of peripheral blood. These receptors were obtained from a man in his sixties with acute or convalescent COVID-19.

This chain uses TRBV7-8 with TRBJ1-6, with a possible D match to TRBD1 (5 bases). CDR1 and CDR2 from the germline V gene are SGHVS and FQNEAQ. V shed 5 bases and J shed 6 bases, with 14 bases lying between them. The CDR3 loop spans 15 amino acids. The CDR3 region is CASSTGGGANSPLHF. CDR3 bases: TGTGCCAGCAGCACGGGGGGAGGGGCTAATTCACCCCTCCACTTT.

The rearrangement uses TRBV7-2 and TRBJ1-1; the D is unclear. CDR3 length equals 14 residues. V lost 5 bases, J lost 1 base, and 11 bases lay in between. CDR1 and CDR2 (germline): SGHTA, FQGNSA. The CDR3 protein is CASSPQPGNTEAFF. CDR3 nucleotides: TGTGCCAGCAGCCCGCAACCCGGGAACACTGAAGCTTTCTTT.

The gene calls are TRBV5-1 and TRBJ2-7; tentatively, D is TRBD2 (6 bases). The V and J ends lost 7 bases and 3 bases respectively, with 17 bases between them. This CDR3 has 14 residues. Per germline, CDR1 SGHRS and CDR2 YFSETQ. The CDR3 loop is CASRVRDLDYEQYF. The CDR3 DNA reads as TGCGCCAGCCGTGTTCGGGACTTAGACTACGAGCAGTACTTC.

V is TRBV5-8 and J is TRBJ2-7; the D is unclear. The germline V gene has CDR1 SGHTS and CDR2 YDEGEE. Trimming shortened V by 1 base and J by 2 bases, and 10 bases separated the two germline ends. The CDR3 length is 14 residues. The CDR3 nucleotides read TGTGCCAGCAGCTTGTGGCCGCTTACCTACGAGCAGTACTTC. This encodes CASSLWPLTYEQYF.

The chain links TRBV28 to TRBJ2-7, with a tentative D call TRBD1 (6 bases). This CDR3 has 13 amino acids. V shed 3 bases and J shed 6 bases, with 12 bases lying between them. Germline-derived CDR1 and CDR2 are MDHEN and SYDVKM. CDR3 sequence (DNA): TGTGCCAGCAGTTTTGCAGGGGTAGGCGAGCAGTACTTC. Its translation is CASSFAGVGEQYF.

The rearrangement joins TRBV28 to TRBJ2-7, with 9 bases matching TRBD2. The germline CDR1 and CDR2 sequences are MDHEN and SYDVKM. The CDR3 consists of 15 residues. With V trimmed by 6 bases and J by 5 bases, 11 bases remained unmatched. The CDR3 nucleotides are TGTGCCAGCAGACCCCTTAGCGGGAGACTAAACGAGCAGTACTTC. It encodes CASRPLSGRLNEQYF. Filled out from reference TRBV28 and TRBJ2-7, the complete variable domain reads DVKVTQSSRYLVKRTGEKVFLECVQDMDHENMFWYRQDPGLGLRLIYFSYDVKMKEKGDIPEGYSVSREKKERFSLILESASTNQTSMYLCASRPLSGRLNEQYFGPGTRLTVT.

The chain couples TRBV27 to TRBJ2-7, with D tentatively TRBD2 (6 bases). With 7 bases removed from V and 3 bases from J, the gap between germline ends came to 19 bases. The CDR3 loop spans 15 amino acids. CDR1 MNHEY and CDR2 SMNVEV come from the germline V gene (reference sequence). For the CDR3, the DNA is TGTGCCAGCACCTCTCGGAGGATGGGGGGCTACGAGCAGTACTTC. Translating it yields CASTSRRMGGYEQYF.

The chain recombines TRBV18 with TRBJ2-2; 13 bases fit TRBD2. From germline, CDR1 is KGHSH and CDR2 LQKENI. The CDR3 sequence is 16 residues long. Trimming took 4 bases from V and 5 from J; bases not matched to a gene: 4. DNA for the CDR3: TGTGCCAGCTCACTGACTAGCGGGAGGTTGACCGGGGAGCTGTTTTTT. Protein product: CASSLTSGRLTGELFF. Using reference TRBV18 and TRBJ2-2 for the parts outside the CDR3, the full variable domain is NAGVMQNPRHLVRRRGQEARLRCSPMKGHSHVYWYRQLPEEGLKFMVYLQKENIIDESGMPKERFSAEFPKEGPSILRIQQVVRGDSAAYFCASSLTSGRLTGELFFGEGSRLTVL.

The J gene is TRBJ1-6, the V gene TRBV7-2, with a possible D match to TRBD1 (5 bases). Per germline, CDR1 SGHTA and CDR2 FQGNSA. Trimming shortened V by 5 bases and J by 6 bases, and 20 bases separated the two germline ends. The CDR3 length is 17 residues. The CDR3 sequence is CASSAWRQGVPNSPLHF. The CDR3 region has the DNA TGTGCCAGCAGCGCCTGGCGTCAGGGTGTCCCTAATTCACCCCTCCACTTT.

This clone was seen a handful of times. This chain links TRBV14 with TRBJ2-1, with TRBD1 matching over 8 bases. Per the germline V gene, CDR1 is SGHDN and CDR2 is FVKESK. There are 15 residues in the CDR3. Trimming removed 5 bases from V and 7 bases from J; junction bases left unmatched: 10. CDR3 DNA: TGTGCCAGCAGCAGGTCGGGACAGGTCCATAATGAGCAGTTCTTC. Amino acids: CASSRSGQVHNEQFF. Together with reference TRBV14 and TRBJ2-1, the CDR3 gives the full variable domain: EAGVTQFPSHSVIEKGQTVTLRCDPISGHDNLYWYRRVMGKEIKFLLHFVKESKQDESGMPNNRFLAERTGGTYSTLKVQPAELEDSGVYFCASSRSGQVHNEQFFGPGTRLTVL.

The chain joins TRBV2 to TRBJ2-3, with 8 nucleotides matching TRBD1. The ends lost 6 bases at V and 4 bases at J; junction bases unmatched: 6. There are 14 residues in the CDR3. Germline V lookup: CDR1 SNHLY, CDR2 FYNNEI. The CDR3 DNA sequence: TGTGCCAGCAGCGGACAGGGAAGGGCAGATACGCAGTATTTT. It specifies CASSGQGRADTQYF.

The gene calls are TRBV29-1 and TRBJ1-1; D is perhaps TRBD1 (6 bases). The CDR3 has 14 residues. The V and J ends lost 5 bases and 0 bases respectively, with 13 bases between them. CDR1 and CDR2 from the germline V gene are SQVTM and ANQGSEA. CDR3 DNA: TGCAGCGTTTTCAGAGGGGGAATGAACACTGAAGCTTTCTTT. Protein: CSVFRGGMNTEAFF.

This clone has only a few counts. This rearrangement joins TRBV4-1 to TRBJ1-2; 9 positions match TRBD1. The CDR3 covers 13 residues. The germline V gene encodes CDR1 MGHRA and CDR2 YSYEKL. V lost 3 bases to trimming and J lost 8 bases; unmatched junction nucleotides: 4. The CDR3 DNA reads TGCGCCAGCAGCCAGCGGGACAGGGACGGCTACACCTTC. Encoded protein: CASSQRDRDGYTF.

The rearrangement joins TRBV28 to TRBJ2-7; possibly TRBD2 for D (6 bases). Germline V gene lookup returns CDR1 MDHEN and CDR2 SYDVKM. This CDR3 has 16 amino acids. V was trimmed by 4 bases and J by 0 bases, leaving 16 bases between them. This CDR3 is CASSYAGSSSSYEQYF. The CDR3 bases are TGTGCCAGCAGTTATGCGGGGTCTTCAAGCTCCTACGAGCAGTACTTC.

In DNA, the CDR3 is TGTGCCAGCAGCTTATCCAGGGTTGTGGGCTACACCTTC. This translates into CASSLSRVVGYTF. The rearrangement uses TRBV7-9 and TRBJ1-2; possibly TRBD1 for D (5 bases). This CDR3 is 13 amino acids long. Germline CDR1 is SEHNR and CDR2 is FQNEAQ (reference sequence). Between the trimmed V and J ends, which lost 2 bases and 8 bases, there was a span of 12 bases. Supplemented by reference TRBV7-9 and TRBJ1-2, the full variable domain reads DTGVSQNPRHKITKRGQNVTFRCDPISEHNRLYWYRQTLGQGPEFLTYFQNEAQLEKSRLLSDRFSAERPKGSFSTLEIQRTEQGDSAMYLCASSLSRVVGYTFGSGTRLTVV.